These 5 T cell receptor beta chains were sequenced from one sample in a study of T cell changes during pregnancy in multiple sclerosis. Profiled with immunoSEQ multiplex PCR; TCRdb holds only in-frame clones, not every one. The top ten hold roughly 8.1% of the sample, which has fewer than 50,000 clones, 85% to 95% seen once. The material was CD8+ T cells from peripheral blood mononuclear cells, obtained in the third trimester of pregnancy. The source is a female donor with multiple sclerosis, enrolled in a pregnancy study.

This chain connects TRBV7-9 to TRBJ2-1; 14 bases match TRBD2. Germline values: CDR1 SEHNR, CDR2 FQNEAQ (reference sequence). V was clipped by 5 bases and J by 7 bases; unmatched bases: 4. The CDR3 extends over 15 amino acids. For the CDR3, the DNA is TGTGCCAGCAGCCCGGGACTAGCGGGAGAAAATGAGCAGTTCTTC. The encoded protein is CASSPGLAGENEQFF.

V is TRBV20-1 and J is TRBJ1-4; D is ambiguous. Trimming removed 3 bases from V and 7 bases from J, with 6 bases in between. Germline V gene sequence: CDR1 DFQATT, CDR2 SNEGSKA (reference sequence). The CDR3 covers 11 residues. In DNA, the CDR3 is TGCAGTGCTAGGTCCGGTGAAAAACTGTTTTTT. It yields the protein CSARSGEKLFF.

The chain combines TRBV27 with TRBJ2-1; 8 nucleotides match TRBD1. CDR3 length: 15 residues. Germline trimming cut 6 bases from V and 6 bases from J; bases unmatched to any gene: 10. Germline CDR1 and CDR2: MNHEY and SMNVEV (reference sequence). CDR3 protein: CASSPGQGSFNEQFF. CDR3 DNA: TGTGCCAGCAGCCCAGGACAGGGTTCTTTCAATGAGCAGTTCTTC.

The chain has TRBV18 and TRBJ1-2; D possibly corresponds to TRBD1 (5 bases). V lost 3 bases to trimming and J lost 0 bases, with 17 bases between them. The CDR3 length is 17 residues. Germline assignment: CDR1 KGHSH and CDR2 LQKENI. The CDR3 sequence: CASSPKDNASPNYGYTF. As DNA, the CDR3 is TGTGCCAGCTCACCGAAGGACAACGCTTCCCCTAACTATGGCTACACCTTC. Full variable domain (outside the CDR3, taken from reference TRBV18 and TRBJ1-2): NAGVMQNPRHLVRRRGQEARLRCSPMKGHSHVYWYRQLPEEGLKFMVYLQKENIIDESGMPKERFSAEFPKEGPSILRIQQVVRGDSAAYFCASSPKDNASPNYGYTFGSGTRLTVV.

This chain connects TRBV5-5 to TRBJ2-2; 7 nucleotides align to TRBD1. Germline-derived CDR1 and CDR2 are SGHKS and YYEKEE (reference sequence). The CDR3 contains 20 residues. Germline trimming cut 0 bases from V and 6 bases from J; bases unmatched to any gene: 20. The CDR3 DNA reads as TGTGCCAGCAGCTTGGGACCGAGGGGGCGCCGTGGTACTGAGGCCGGGGAGCTGTTTTTT. Its translation: CASSLGPRGRRGTEAGELFF.